This entry lists 9 T cell receptor beta chains sequenced from one sample in a study of CD8+ T cells in alopecia areata. In each case, RNA was isolated and then reverse transcribed into cDNA as the sequencing template. The table came from immunoSEQ multiplex PCR; TCRdb's copy has only in-frame clones and leaves some out. The profile shows approximately 200,000 clones, 40% to 55% of them singletons. Treatment reported: oral pan-JAK inhibitor, 5-10 mg twice daily. This sample comprised CD4+ T cells sorted from blood, obtained at approximately week 36, from a patient treated with tofacitinib. These receptors came from a human donor with alopecia areata.

The chain joins TRBV27 to TRBJ2-7; 10 bases align to TRBD1. J lost 7 bases, V lost 7 bases, and 13 bases had no gene match. The CDR3 runs to 15 residues. Looked up from germline, CDR1 is MNHEY and CDR2 is SMNVEV (reference sequence). The chain's CDR3 is CASTQKGDRGREQYF. DNA of the CDR3: TGTGCCAGCACCCAAAAAGGAGACAGGGGGCGTGAGCAGTACTTC.

This clone has a handful of counts. The chain joins TRBV28 to TRBJ1-2; D is undetermined. V was cut by 5 bases and J by 4 bases, with 11 bases left in between. CDR3 length: 13 residues. Germline V gene sequence: CDR1 MDHEN, CDR2 SYDVKM. This CDR3 reads CASSGRLGYGYTF. The CDR3 bases are TGTGCCAGCAGTGGCCGGTTAGGCTATGGCTACACCTTC.

CDR3 coding DNA: TGTGCCAGCAGCGTTGGGGCTCTCACAGATACGCAGCATTTT. This sequence encodes CASSVGALTDTQHF. The chain has TRBV9 and TRBJ2-3; weak D call: TRBD1 (5 bases). With the DNA end fitting TRBJ1-5 better, the J assignment may be wrong. The CDR3 is 14 residues long. Germline loops: CDR1 SGDLS, CDR2 YYNGEE.

The sample holds a few counts of this clone. This chain joins TRBV5-1 and TRBJ2-4, with 7 bases fitting TRBD1. CDR3 size: 13 residues. CDR1 is SGHRS, CDR2 YFSETQ, per germline. V shed 4 bases and J 7 bases; nucleotides not matched to a gene: 5. The CDR3 here is CASSRDSTNIQYF. The CDR3 nucleotides read TGCGCCAGCAGCCGGGACAGCACCAACATTCAGTACTTC.

The gene calls are TRBV5-1 and TRBJ2-6, with 11 nucleotides matching TRBD1. V was pared by 2 bases and J by 0 bases, with 7 bases of the junction left unmatched. CDR3 length equals 19 residues. Germline assignment: CDR1 SGHRS and CDR2 YFSETQ. CDR3 residues: CASSFSGTGGLSGANVLTF. In nucleotides, the CDR3 is TGCGCCAGCAGCTTCTCTGGGACAGGGGGACTCTCTGGGGCCAACGTCCTGACTTTC. The variable domain in full, completed from reference TRBV5-1 and TRBJ2-6, reads KAGVTQTPRYLIKTRGQQVTLSCSPISGHRSVSWYQQTPGQGLQFLFEYFSETQRNKGNFPGRFSGRQFSNSRSEMNVSTLELGDSALYLCASSFSGTGGLSGANVLTFGAGSRLTVL.

This chain joins TRBV4-3 and TRBJ2-6; the D gene is possibly TRBD2 (6 bases). The CDR3 runs to 18 residues. CDR1 LGHNA and CDR2 YSLEER come from the germline V gene. V was shortened by 0 bases and J by 3 bases, with 15 bases between the two germline ends. The CDR3 spells CASSQDVASVGGANVLTF. The CDR3 DNA reads as TGCGCCAGCAGCCAAGATGTGGCTAGCGTTGGTGGGGCCAACGTCCTGACTTTC.

This chain links TRBV2 with TRBJ2-1, with 10 bases fitting TRBD2. Per the germline V gene, CDR1 is SNHLY and CDR2 is FYNNEI. Trimming cost V 4 bases and J 5 bases; bases outside gene matches: 2. The CDR3 has 14 residues. For the CDR3, the DNA is TGTGCCAGCAGTGCGACTAGCGGGCACAATGAGCAGTTCTTC. Protein: CASSATSGHNEQFF.

Note on this clone: A much larger clonotype is one base distant, so this may be a read error. The genes are TRBV5-6 and TRBJ2-5, with TRBD2 identical over 12 bases. This CDR3 spans 14 amino acids. Looked up from germline, CDR1 is SGHDT and CDR2 is YYEEEE. Losses at the gene ends were 4 bases for V and 4 bases for J; bases not matched to a gene: 2. DNA of the CDR3: TGTGCCAGCAGCGGGGGACTAGCGGGAGAGACCCAGTACTTC. Translating it yields CASSGGLAGETQYF.

The CDR3: CASGSENEQFF. In DNA, the CDR3 is TGTGCTAGTGGATCCGAGAATGAGCAGTTCTTC. The V call is TRBV12-5, the J call TRBJ2-1; no clear D gene. This CDR3 is built from 11 residues. CDR1 LGHNT and CDR2 FRNRAP come from the germline V gene. V was trimmed by 6 bases and J by 7 bases, leaving 7 bases between them. Looking up the rest from reference TRBV12-5 and TRBJ2-1 gives the full variable domain: DARVTQTPRHKVTEMGQEVTMRCQPILGHNTVFWYRQTMMQGLELLAYFRNRAPLDDSGMPKDRFSAEMPDATLATLKIQPSEPRDSAVYFCASGSENEQFFGPGTRLTVL.